The clone carrying this T cell receptor (beta chain) has a single count. What it recognizes is unknown. Germline CDR1 MNHNS, CDR2 SASEGT. CDR3 length equals 14 residues. Trimming left V 5 bases short and J 2 bases short, with 12 bases between. This record belongs to a study of cytomegalovirus exposure and HLA in healthy donors. Study results and limitations: TCR beta V- and J-gene trimming, according to a later analysis, was linked to a missense DCLRE1C variant. TCR beta sequences reportedly predicted most subjects' HLA-A and HLA-B alleles accurately. A later examination showed that TCR association rates differed by HLA locus, with DRB1 most and HLA-C fewest.

PCR primers comprised 60 Vbeta and 13 Jbeta primers. Assay: immunoSEQ multiplex PCR; the TCRdb copy retains only in-frame clones and omits some. The table lists some 140,000 clones, more than 60% of them singletons, with 8.8% in the top ten. This chain links TRBV6-1 with TRBJ2-5, with a possible D match to TRBD2 (6 bases). Input material: PBMCs. This sequence originates from a woman aged 50 to 60 in good health and CMV-seropositive. The CDR3 here is CASSPASVQETQYF. Written as DNA, the CDR3 is TGTGCCAGCAGTCCGGCTAGCGTACAAGAGACCCAGTACTTC.